One TCR beta chain is described in this entry. The antigen is not known. These data belong to a study of cytomegalovirus exposure and HLA in healthy donors. Findings and caveats of the study: Presence/absence comparisons presumed near-even sequencing depth among donors.

In germline, CDR1 is LNHDA, CDR2 SQIVND (reference sequence). The germline V and J ends were trimmed by 3 bases and 6 bases, with 12 bases remaining between them. The CDR3 runs 13 residues. The primer mix had 60 Vbeta and 13 Jbeta primers. Assay: immunoSEQ multiplex PCR; the TCRdb copy retains only in-frame clones and omits some. The table shows roughly 120,000 clones, with about 79% occurring only once. Sequencing was done on a sample of PBMCs. This TCR was recovered from a woman between 18 and 30 years old in good health and CMV-seropositive. This chain links TRBV19 with TRBJ2-7, with a tentative D call TRBD1 (5 bases). This CDR3 is CASSIAQGGEQYF. In nucleotides, the CDR3 is TGTGCCAGTAGTATCGCTCAGGGTGGCGAGCAGTACTTC.